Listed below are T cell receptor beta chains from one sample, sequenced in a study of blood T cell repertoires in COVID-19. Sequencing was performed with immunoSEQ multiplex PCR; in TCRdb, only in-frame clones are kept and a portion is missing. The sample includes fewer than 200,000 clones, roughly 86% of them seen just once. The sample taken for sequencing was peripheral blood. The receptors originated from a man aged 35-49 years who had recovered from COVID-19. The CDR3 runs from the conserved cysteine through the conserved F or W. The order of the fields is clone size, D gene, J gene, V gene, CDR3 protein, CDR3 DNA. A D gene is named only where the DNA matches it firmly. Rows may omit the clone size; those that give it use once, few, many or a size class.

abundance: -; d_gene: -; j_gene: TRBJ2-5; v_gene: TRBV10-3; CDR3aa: CAISEWIAEGETQYF; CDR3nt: TGTGCCATCAGTGAGTGGATAGCGGAGGGAGAGACCCAGTACTTC
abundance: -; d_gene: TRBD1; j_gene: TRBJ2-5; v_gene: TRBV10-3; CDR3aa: CAISRTGGQETQYF; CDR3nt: TGTGCCATCAGCAGGACAGGGGGCCAAGAGACCCAGTACTTC
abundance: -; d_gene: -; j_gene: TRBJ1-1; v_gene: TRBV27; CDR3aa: CASSLDLVSNTEAFF; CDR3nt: TGTGCCAGCAGTTTAGACTTGGTATCGAACACTGAAGCTTTCTTT
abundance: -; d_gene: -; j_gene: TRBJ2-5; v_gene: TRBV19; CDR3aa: CASSPWGRAGQETQYF; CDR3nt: TGTGCCAGTAGTCCTTGGGGGCGAGCGGGGCAAGAGACCCAGTACTTC
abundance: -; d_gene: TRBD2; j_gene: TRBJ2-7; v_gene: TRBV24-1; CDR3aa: CATSDLSSGRNEQYF; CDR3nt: TGTGCCACCAGTGATTTAAGCAGCGGGAGAAACGAGCAGTACTTC
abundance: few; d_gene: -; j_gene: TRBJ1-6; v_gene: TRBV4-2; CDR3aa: CASSQDSTGTLNSPLHF; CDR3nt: TGTGCCAGCAGCCAAGATAGCACAGGCACTTTGAATTCACCCCTCCACTTT
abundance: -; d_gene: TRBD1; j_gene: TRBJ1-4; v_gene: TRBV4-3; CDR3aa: CASSQGAGGRDEKLFF; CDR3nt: TGCGCCAGCAGCCAAGGGGCAGGGGGCCGGGATGAAAAACTGTTTTTT
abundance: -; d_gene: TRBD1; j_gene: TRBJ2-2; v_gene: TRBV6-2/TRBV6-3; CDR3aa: CASSLGQPYTGELFF; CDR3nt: TGTGCCAGCAGCCTGGGACAGCCTTACACCGGGGAGCTGTTTTTT
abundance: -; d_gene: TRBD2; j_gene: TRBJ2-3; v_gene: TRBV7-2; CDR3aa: CASSPLGGGGGTQYF; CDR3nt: TGTGCCAGCAGCCCCCTAGGTGGCGGGGGAGGGACGCAGTATTTT
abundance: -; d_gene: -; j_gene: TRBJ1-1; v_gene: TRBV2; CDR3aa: CASSVVGRTEAFF; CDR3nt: TGTGCCAGCAGTGTTGTTGGGCGTACTGAAGCTTTCTTT
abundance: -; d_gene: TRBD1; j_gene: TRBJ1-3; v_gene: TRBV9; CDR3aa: CASSVGGTGVYTIYF; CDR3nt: TGTGCCAGCAGCGTAGGAGGAACAGGGGTTTACACCATATATTTT
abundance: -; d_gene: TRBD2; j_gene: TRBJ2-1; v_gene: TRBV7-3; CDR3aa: CASSPRERGPQFF; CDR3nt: TGTGCCAGCAGCCCCAGGGAGCGGGGACCCCAGTTCTTC
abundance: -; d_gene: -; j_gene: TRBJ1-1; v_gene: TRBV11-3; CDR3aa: CASSSTGLRTEAFF; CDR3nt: TGTGCCAGCAGCTCTACAGGGTTACGAACTGAAGCTTTCTTT
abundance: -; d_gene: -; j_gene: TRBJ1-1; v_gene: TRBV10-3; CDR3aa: CAISESGSKATEAFF; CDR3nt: TGTGCCATCAGTGAGTCGGGGAGTAAAGCCACTGAAGCTTTCTTT
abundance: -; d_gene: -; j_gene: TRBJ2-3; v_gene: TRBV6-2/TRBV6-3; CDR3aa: CASSYDHREGSADTQYF; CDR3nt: TGTGCCAGCAGTTACGACCACAGGGAGGGTTCGGCAGATACGCAGTATTTT
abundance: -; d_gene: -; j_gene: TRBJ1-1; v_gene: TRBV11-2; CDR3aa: CASSLGALGTEAFF; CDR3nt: TGTGCCAGCAGCTTAGGGGCCCTGGGCACTGAAGCTTTCTTT